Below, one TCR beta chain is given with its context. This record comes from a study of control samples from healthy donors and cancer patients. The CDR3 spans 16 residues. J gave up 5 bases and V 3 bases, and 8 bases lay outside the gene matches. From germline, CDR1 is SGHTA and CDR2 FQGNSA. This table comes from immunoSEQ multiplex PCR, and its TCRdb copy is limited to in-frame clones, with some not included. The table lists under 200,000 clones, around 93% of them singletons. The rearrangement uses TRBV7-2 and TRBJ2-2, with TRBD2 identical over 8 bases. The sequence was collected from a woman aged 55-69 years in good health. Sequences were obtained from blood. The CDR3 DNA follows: TGTGCCAGCAGCTTTCGGCCTGGCGGGGGGACCGGGGAGCTGTTTTTT. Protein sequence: CASSFRPGGGTGELFF.